The 2 T cell receptor beta chains below were found in one sample sequenced in a study of OX40 agonist ivuxolimab in advanced cancers. Libraries were prepared by immunoSEQ multiplex PCR; TCRdb keeps only in-frame clonotypes and omits some of them. The data show about 70,000 clones, 85% seen once. The sequenced sample was CD4+ or CD8+ T cells sorted from blood, obtained in a trial of the OX40 agonist ivuxolimab. These receptor sequences come from an adult with an advanced solid tumor such as melanoma, head and neck, liver or kidney cancer.

With regard to this clone: One end of the junction fails to match germline, which may point to a read error. The chain couples TRBV7-7 to TRBJ2-1; D is undetermined. Germline CDR1 is SSHAT and CDR2 is FNYEAQ (reference sequence). The CDR3 is 13 residues long. The CDR3: CASSLGPFEEQFF. DNA for the CDR3: TGTGCTAGCAGCTTAGGCCCCTTCGAGGAGCAGTTCTTC.

The chain carries TRBV2 and TRBJ2-1; D may correspond to TRBD1 or TRBD2 (6 bases each). Trimming shortened V by 8 bases and J by 6 bases, and 14 bases separated the two germline ends. The CDR3 sequence is 13 residues long. Germline V gene sequence: CDR1 SNHLY, CDR2 FYNNEI. The CDR3 nucleotides are TGTGCCAGCCCACCTCGGGGGCCCAATGAGCAGTTCTTC. Its protein product is CASPPRGPNEQFF.